The clone carrying this TCR beta chain has a count of ten or more. The data were taken from a study of tumor-infiltrating lymphocytes in primary liver carcinoma. Study overall: Maximum tumor diameters ranged from about 4.2 to 11 cm, stage T1-T3 N0M0.

The V end was cut by 0 bases, the J end by 8 bases, with 17 bases between. The CDR3 length is 15 residues. Germline V gives CDR1 SGHNT, CDR2 YYREEE (reference sequence). The authors made TCR beta cDNA from around 500 ng total RNA with a constant-region primer. Modified slightly, ARM-PCR produced TCR beta libraries over three nested multiplex PCR rounds. The two initial PCR rounds, about 9 cycles each, used TRBV1-TRBV30 forward and C-beta reverse primers. TCRdb re-analysed the multiplex PCR reads in MiXCR, keeping a single row per CDR3 protein. The sample includes about 200,000 distinct CDR3 sequences, about two thirds of them seen just once. Blood RNA was derived from unsorted whole blood, and germline DNA was extracted too. Researchers reported drawing four milliliters of peripheral blood before surgery.

The receptor was isolated from an older woman with primary liver carcinoma and hepatitis B virus infection. The V call is TRBV5-4, the J call TRBJ1-2, with D perhaps matching TRBD1 (5 bases). Specimen: peripheral blood. In DNA form, the CDR3 reads TGTGCCAGCAGCTTGGAACGGGAATGGAGGGGAGGCTACACCTTC. Its translation: CASSLEREWRGGYTF.